The clone carrying this TCR beta chain appeared a single time. PCR employed 60 Vbeta and 13 Jbeta primers. Assay used: immunoSEQ multiplex PCR; TCRdb lists only in-frame clones, some missing. The profile shows fewer than 250,000 clones, 79% of them singletons. This sample is drawn from a study of cytomegalovirus exposure and HLA in healthy donors. This CDR3 contains 12 residues. V was clipped by 5 bases and J by 2 bases, with 3 bases between them. Germline V gene lookup returns CDR1 MNHEY and CDR2 SMNVEV (reference sequence). This rearrangement joins TRBV27 to TRBJ2-2, with no clear D. Source material: PBMCs. This receptor was identified in a woman younger than 35 in good health and CMV-seronegative. CDR3 region: CASSVNTGELFF. DNA for the CDR3: TGTGCCAGCAGTGTAAACACCGGGGAGCTGTTTTTT.